These 29 T cell receptor beta chains share one sample of origin, sequenced in a study of blood T cell repertoires in COVID-19. Libraries were prepared by immunoSEQ multiplex PCR; TCRdb keeps only in-frame clonotypes and omits some of them. The profile shows about 76,000 clones, 80% to 90% of them singletons. The material sequenced was peripheral blood. These receptors were taken from a woman of 80 years or more with active or convalescent COVID-19.

This clone was detected only once. The V and J genes are TRBV12-3 or TRBV12-4 and TRBJ1-6; D is undetermined. With 4 bases removed from V and 8 bases from J, the gap between germline ends came to 6 bases. The CDR3 covers 12 residues. The CDR3 protein is CASSSGDSPLHF. For the CDR3, the DNA is TGTGCCAGCAGTTCTGGAGATTCACCCCTCCACTTT.

The gene calls are TRBV9 and TRBJ1-1; D unclear. The germline V gene encodes CDR1 SGDLS and CDR2 YYNGEE. This CDR3 comprises 11 residues. Trimming stripped 8 bases from V and 1 base from J, with 6 bases between. The CDR3 is CARSSNTEAFF. The CDR3 coding sequence is TGTGCCAGGAGTTCGAACACTGAAGCTTTCTTT.

V gene TRBV6-2 or TRBV6-3 combines with J gene TRBJ2-1; D is possibly TRBD1 (5 bases). V was clipped by 2 bases and J by 3 bases, with 8 bases between them. The CDR3 consists of 14 residues. Germline CDR1 and CDR2: MNHEY and SVGEGT. The CDR3 loop reads CASSYGDSYNEQFF. The CDR3, as DNA: TGTGCCAGCAGTTACGGCGACAGCTACAATGAGCAGTTCTTC.

This rearrangement joins TRBV6-5 to TRBJ1-5, with 7 bases aligning to TRBD1. Germline V CDR1 and CDR2: MNHEY, SVGAGI. The V and J ends lost 5 bases and 7 bases, in that order; junction bases with no gene match: 11. The CDR3 spans 15 residues. The chain's CDR3 is CASSPTPTGVQPQHF. CDR3 in DNA: TGTGCCAGCAGTCCGACACCTACAGGGGTCCAGCCCCAGCATTTT.

This chain connects TRBV19 to TRBJ1-5; no reliable D call. The CDR3 totals 13 residues. Trimming took off 3 bases at V and 5 bases at J, with 8 bases between the two ends. The germline CDR1 and CDR2 sequences are LNHDA and SQIVND (reference sequence). The CDR3 DNA reads TGTGCCAGTAGTATTGGCCGGGATCAGCCCCAGCATTTT. This encodes CASSIGRDQPQHF.

This clone was seen just once. The genes are TRBV11-3 and TRBJ1-1, with 8 positions matching TRBD1. Per the germline V gene, CDR1 is SGHNT and CDR2 is YENEEA. The ends lost 5 bases at V and 4 bases at J; junction bases unmatched: 9. The CDR3 length is 15 residues. CDR3 coding DNA: TGTGCCAGCAGCCTGGGGGGACAGGCGGGCACTGAAGCTTTCTTT. Translated: CASSLGGQAGTEAFF.

This chain uses TRBV2 with TRBJ2-7; 7 nucleotides line up with TRBD2. The CDR3 contains 12 residues. Germline V CDR1 and CDR2: SNHLY, FYNNEI. J was trimmed by 2 bases and V by 10 bases; bases with no gene match: 5. The CDR3 DNA reads TGTGCCACCGCGGGGGAGGCCTACGAGCAGTACTTC. Translated, it gives CATAGEAYEQYF.

This clone was seen more than once but under ten times. This rearrangement joins TRBV6-5 to TRBJ1-2; D gene unclear. CDR1 is MNHEY and CDR2 is SVGAGI in the germline V gene. The CDR3 length is 10 residues. The ends were cut back, 3 bases at V and 7 bases at J, with 3 bases in the middle. CDR3: CASSYRGYTF. The CDR3 DNA reads TGTGCCAGCAGTTATCGTGGCTACACCTTC.

This clone is a singleton in its sample. This CDR3 reads CATHISKETQYF. In DNA form, the CDR3 reads TGTGCCACACACATCTCGAAAGAGACCCAGTACTTC. V gene TRBV28 combines with J gene TRBJ2-5; D not certain. This CDR3 has 12 residues. The V and J ends lost 10 bases and 3 bases respectively, with 12 bases between them. The germline CDR1 and CDR2 sequences are MDHEN and SYDVKM.

The rearrangement uses TRBV9 and TRBJ1-1, with D hard to call. The CDR3 contains 12 residues. The ends were cut back, 2 bases at V and 4 bases at J, with 6 bases in the middle. Germline values: CDR1 SGDLS, CDR2 YYNGEE. The CDR3 spells CASSVSGTEAFF. DNA for the CDR3: TGTGCCAGCAGCGTCAGTGGCACTGAAGCTTTCTTT.

The chain employs TRBV6-2 or TRBV6-3 and TRBJ1-2; tentatively, D is TRBD1 (6 bases). The germline gives CDR1 MNHEY, CDR2 SVGEGT. CDR3 size: 15 residues. Deletions cut 5 bases from V and 5 bases from J, with 18 bases between. The CDR3 here is CASSDRPGHLYGYTF. The CDR3 nucleotides read TGTGCCAGCAGTGATCGGCCGGGACACCTATATGGCTACACCTTC.

The chain couples TRBV30 to TRBJ1-6, with D perhaps TRBD1 (5 bases). The CDR3 contains 15 residues. The V end was cut by 1 base, the J end by 9 bases, with 16 bases between. The V gene's germline CDR1 is GTSNPN and CDR2 SVGIG (reference sequence). CDR3 nucleotide sequence: TGTGCCTGGAGTGGAGGTTTCAGGGTTCCTTCACCCCTCCACTTT. It yields the protein CAWSGGFRVPSPLHF.

This chain connects TRBV18 to TRBJ1-5; D not certain. V lost 2 bases to trimming and J lost 4 bases, with 6 bases between them. The germline CDR1 and CDR2 sequences are KGHSH and LQKENI. The CDR3 spans 13 residues. The DNA of the CDR3 is TGTGCCAGCTCACCAGGCGGGAATCAGCCCCAGCATTTT. Protein sequence: CASSPGGNQPQHF.

The V gene is TRBV19, the J gene TRBJ1-4; TRBD1 might be the D (6 bases). V was shortened by 4 bases and J by 10 bases, with 16 bases between the two germline ends. The CDR3 is 14 residues long. Germline CDR1 reads LNHDA; CDR2 reads SQIVND (reference sequence). CDR3 sequence (DNA): TGTGCCAGTAGTACCTTACACAGGGAGGGAAAACTGTTTTTT. Translated, it gives CASSTLHREGKLFF. Full variable domain (rest looked up from reference TRBV19 and TRBJ1-4): DGGITQSPKYLFRKEGQNVTLSCEQNLNHDAMYWYRQDPGQGLRLIYYSQIVNDFQKGDIAEGYSVSREKKESFPLTVTSAQKNPTAFYLCASSTLHREGKLFFGSGTQLSVL.

This chain connects TRBV6-2 or TRBV6-3 to TRBJ1-5, with D possibly being TRBD1 (6 bases). The CDR3 has 13 amino acids. Germline V CDR1 and CDR2: MNHEY, SVGEGT. V lost 6 bases and J lost 3, with 9 bases in between. The CDR3 bases are TGTGCCAGCAGCAGGGGAATCAATCAGCCCCAGCATTTT. Translation gives CASSRGINQPQHF.

The chain links TRBV30 to TRBJ1-1; the D gene is possibly TRBD1 (5 bases). Germline CDR1 is GTSNPN and CDR2 is SVGIG (reference sequence). This CDR3 region has 15 residues. Trimming removed 2 bases from V and 5 bases from J, with 18 bases in between. The CDR3 here is CAWSLSRDGSTEAFF. In DNA, the CDR3 is TGTGCCTGGAGTTTATCCAGGGACGGGAGTACTGAAGCTTTCTTT.

This clone is a singleton in its sample. The V and J genes are TRBV19 and TRBJ1-2, with 7 bases matching TRBD1. Trimming cost V 5 bases and J 4 bases; bases outside gene matches: 7. In germline, CDR1 is LNHDA, CDR2 SQIVND (reference sequence). This CDR3 region has 14 residues. This CDR3 reads CASSLGQLVYGYTF. In nucleotides, the CDR3 is TGTGCCAGTAGTTTGGGACAGCTTGTCTATGGCTACACCTTC.

The chain is built from TRBV11-1 and TRBJ2-3; TRBD2 agrees at 7 bases. CDR1 is SGHAT and CDR2 is FQDESV in the germline V gene (reference sequence). Losses at the gene ends were 2 bases for V and 5 bases for J; bases not matched to a gene: 7. The CDR3 runs 15 residues. In DNA, the CDR3 is TGTGCCAGCAGCTTAAGCGGGTGGGGGGGAGATACGCAGTATTTT. As protein: CASSLSGWGGDTQYF.

This sequence joins TRBV6-5 and TRBJ2-2, with 9 bases fitting TRBD1. The CDR3 extends over 15 amino acids. The junction had 4 bases not matched to a gene; V was cut back by 6 bases and J by 2 bases. The germline gives CDR1 MNHEY, CDR2 SVGAGI. In DNA, the CDR3 is TGTGCCAGCAGCGGGGACAGGGCAAACACCGGGGAGCTGTTTTTT. Amino acids: CASSGDRANTGELFF.

V gene TRBV5-1 combines with J gene TRBJ1-1; 10 bases fit TRBD1. Germline V gene data show CDR1 as SGHRS and CDR2 as YFSETQ. Trimming at V came to 4 bases and at J to 5 bases, leaving 11 bases not matched to a gene. This CDR3 spans 16 amino acids. CDR3 in amino acids: CASSPGTGATLTEAFF. CDR3 in DNA: TGCGCCAGCAGCCCGGGGACAGGGGCAACTTTGACTGAAGCTTTCTTT.

The chain links TRBV30 to TRBJ2-5, with D tentatively TRBD2 (6 bases). Trimming pared 0 bases from V and 0 bases from J, leaving 14 bases between. CDR1 GTSNPN and CDR2 SVGIG come from the germline V gene (reference sequence). The CDR3 contains 16 residues. The CDR3 loop is CAWSVGWRGYQETQYF. CDR3 nucleotides: TGTGCCTGGAGTGTGGGTTGGAGGGGCTACCAAGAGACCCAGTACTTC.

The chain has TRBV27 and TRBJ2-6, with no clear D. The CDR3 sequence is 15 residues long. Trimming pared 4 bases from V and 2 bases from J, leaving 9 bases between. CDR1 and CDR2 (germline): MNHEY, SMNVEV (reference sequence). CDR3 DNA: TGTGCCAGCAGTTCCCCCCGGGCTGGGGCCAACGTCCTGACTTTC. Translating gives CASSSPRAGANVLTF.

The rearrangement links TRBV6-2 or TRBV6-3 to TRBJ1-6; TRBD1 matches 8 bases. Germline CDR1 and CDR2: MNHEY and SVGEGT. The CDR3 contains 16 residues. The trim removed 0 bases at V and 10 bases at J, leaving 8 bases unmatched. DNA of the CDR3: TGTGCCAGCAGTTACTCGACGTCAGGGGGCGGATCACCCCTCCACTTT. Translated: CASSYSTSGGGSPLHF.

This clone was seen more than once but under ten times. The genes are TRBV19 and TRBJ1-3, with D possibly matching TRBD1 (6 bases). The length of the CDR3 is 14 residues. Per germline, CDR1 LNHDA and CDR2 SQIVND (reference sequence). V was trimmed by 3 bases and J by 1 base, leaving 7 bases between them. CDR3 amino acids: CASSIDRSGNTIYF. The CDR3 nucleotides read TGTGCCAGTAGTATCGACAGGTCTGGAAACACCATATATTTT.

V and J are TRBV9 and TRBJ2-1; 7 bases are shared with TRBD1. CDR1 SGDLS and CDR2 YYNGEE come from the germline V gene. This CDR3 comprises 16 residues. J lost 4 bases, V lost 4 bases, and 11 bases had no gene match. This CDR3 reads CASSSPTGTEYNEQFF. CDR3 nucleotides: TGTGCCAGCAGCTCCCCCACGGGGACAGAGTACAATGAGCAGTTCTTC.

The gene calls are TRBV11-2 and TRBJ2-1; 8 nucleotides align to TRBD1. The CDR3 consists of 14 residues. Germline values: CDR1 SGHAT, CDR2 FQNNGV. V was clipped by 7 bases and J by 2 bases; unmatched bases: 4. The CDR3 region is CASNQGAPYNEQFF. The CDR3 DNA reads TGTGCCAGCAACCAGGGGGCTCCCTACAATGAGCAGTTCTTC.

J is TRBJ2-1 and V is TRBV11-3; D unclear. V lost 2 bases to trimming and J lost 6 bases, with 14 bases between them. Germline V CDR1 and CDR2: SGHNT, YENEEA. CDR3 length: 15 amino acids. CDR3 sequence: CASSLYSRDINEQFF. The CDR3 DNA reads TGTGCCAGCAGCTTATACTCTAGAGATATCAATGAGCAGTTCTTC.

CDR3 in amino acids: CASSAQAGGPETQYF. The CDR3 DNA is TGTGCCAGCAGTGCCCAAGCGGGGGGGCCAGAGACCCAGTACTTC. This sequence joins TRBV2 and TRBJ2-5; TRBD2 matches 10 bases. V lost 4 bases and J lost 4; bases outside the gene matches: 6. Germline CDR1 SNHLY, CDR2 FYNNEI. This CDR3 is 15 amino acids long. The full variable domain, its missing parts supplied by reference TRBV2 and TRBJ2-5, is EPEVTQTPSHQVTQMGQEVILRCVPISNHLYFYWYRQILGQKVEFLVSFYNNEISEKSEIFDDQFSVERPDGSNFTLKIRSTKLEDSAMYFCASSAQAGGPETQYFGPGTRLLVL.

This chain links TRBV12-3 or TRBV12-4 with TRBJ1-2; 7 positions match TRBD1. Unmatched junction bases numbered 6, after V lost 3 bases and J lost 8 bases. The length of the CDR3 is 13 residues. CDR3 in DNA: TGTGCCAGCAGTTTTACCCCAGGGGGGGGCTACACCTTC. Its protein is CASSFTPGGGYTF.